The 2 T cell receptor beta chains reported below all come from one sample, sequenced in a study of metastatic and nonmetastatic thyroid tumors. TCRdb reassembled clones from the PCR reads with MiXCR. The repertoire holds tens of thousands of clones, with approximately 17% as singletons. Ahead of thyroid surgery, no patient had received treatment of any kind. Sequenced material: blood. The origin of the receptors is a male donor with papillary thyroid cancer or a benign thyroid nodule (not recorded which). Some clones in this sample may be carry-over from other donors' samples.

This clone has ten or more counts. V and J are TRBV20-1 and TRBJ2-1, with D unresolved. V dropped 3 bases and J dropped 8 bases, with 11 bases sitting between them. This CDR3 region has 12 residues. CDR1 DFQATT and CDR2 SNEGSKA come from the germline V gene (reference sequence). CDR3 nucleotides: TGCAGTGCTAGCCGCGGACGAGATGAGCAGTTCTTC. Translation gives CSASRGRDEQFF.

This clone occurred many times. The rearrangement links TRBV18 to TRBJ2-7; D tentatively fits TRBD1 or TRBD2 (6 bases each). This CDR3 has 20 residues. V was trimmed by 4 bases and J by 6 bases, leaving 34 bases between them. Per germline, CDR1 KGHSH and CDR2 LQKENI. CDR3 nucleotides: TGTGCCAGCTCACTTAACTCCCCTCCGGGACCCACGAGGGGGGCGTCCGAGCAGTACTTC. Protein product: CASSLNSPPGPTRGASEQYF. Full variable domain (missing parts from reference TRBV18 and TRBJ2-7): NAGVMQNPRHLVRRRGQEARLRCSPMKGHSHVYWYRQLPEEGLKFMVYLQKENIIDESGMPKERFSAEFPKEGPSILRIQQVVRGDSAAYFCASSLNSPPGPTRGASEQYFGPGTRLTVT.